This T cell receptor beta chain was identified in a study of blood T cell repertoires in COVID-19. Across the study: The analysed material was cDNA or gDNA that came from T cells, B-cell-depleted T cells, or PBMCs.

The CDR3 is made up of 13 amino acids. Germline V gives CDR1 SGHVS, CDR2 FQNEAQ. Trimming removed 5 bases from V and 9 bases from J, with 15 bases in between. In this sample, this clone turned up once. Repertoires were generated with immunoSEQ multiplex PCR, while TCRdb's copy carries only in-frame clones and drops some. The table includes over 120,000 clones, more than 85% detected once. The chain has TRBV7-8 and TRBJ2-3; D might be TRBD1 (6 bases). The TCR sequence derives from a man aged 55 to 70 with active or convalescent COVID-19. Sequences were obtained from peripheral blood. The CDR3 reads CASSPNRDSTQYF. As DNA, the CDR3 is TGTGCCAGCAGCCCTAACAGGGATTCCACGCAGTATTTT.